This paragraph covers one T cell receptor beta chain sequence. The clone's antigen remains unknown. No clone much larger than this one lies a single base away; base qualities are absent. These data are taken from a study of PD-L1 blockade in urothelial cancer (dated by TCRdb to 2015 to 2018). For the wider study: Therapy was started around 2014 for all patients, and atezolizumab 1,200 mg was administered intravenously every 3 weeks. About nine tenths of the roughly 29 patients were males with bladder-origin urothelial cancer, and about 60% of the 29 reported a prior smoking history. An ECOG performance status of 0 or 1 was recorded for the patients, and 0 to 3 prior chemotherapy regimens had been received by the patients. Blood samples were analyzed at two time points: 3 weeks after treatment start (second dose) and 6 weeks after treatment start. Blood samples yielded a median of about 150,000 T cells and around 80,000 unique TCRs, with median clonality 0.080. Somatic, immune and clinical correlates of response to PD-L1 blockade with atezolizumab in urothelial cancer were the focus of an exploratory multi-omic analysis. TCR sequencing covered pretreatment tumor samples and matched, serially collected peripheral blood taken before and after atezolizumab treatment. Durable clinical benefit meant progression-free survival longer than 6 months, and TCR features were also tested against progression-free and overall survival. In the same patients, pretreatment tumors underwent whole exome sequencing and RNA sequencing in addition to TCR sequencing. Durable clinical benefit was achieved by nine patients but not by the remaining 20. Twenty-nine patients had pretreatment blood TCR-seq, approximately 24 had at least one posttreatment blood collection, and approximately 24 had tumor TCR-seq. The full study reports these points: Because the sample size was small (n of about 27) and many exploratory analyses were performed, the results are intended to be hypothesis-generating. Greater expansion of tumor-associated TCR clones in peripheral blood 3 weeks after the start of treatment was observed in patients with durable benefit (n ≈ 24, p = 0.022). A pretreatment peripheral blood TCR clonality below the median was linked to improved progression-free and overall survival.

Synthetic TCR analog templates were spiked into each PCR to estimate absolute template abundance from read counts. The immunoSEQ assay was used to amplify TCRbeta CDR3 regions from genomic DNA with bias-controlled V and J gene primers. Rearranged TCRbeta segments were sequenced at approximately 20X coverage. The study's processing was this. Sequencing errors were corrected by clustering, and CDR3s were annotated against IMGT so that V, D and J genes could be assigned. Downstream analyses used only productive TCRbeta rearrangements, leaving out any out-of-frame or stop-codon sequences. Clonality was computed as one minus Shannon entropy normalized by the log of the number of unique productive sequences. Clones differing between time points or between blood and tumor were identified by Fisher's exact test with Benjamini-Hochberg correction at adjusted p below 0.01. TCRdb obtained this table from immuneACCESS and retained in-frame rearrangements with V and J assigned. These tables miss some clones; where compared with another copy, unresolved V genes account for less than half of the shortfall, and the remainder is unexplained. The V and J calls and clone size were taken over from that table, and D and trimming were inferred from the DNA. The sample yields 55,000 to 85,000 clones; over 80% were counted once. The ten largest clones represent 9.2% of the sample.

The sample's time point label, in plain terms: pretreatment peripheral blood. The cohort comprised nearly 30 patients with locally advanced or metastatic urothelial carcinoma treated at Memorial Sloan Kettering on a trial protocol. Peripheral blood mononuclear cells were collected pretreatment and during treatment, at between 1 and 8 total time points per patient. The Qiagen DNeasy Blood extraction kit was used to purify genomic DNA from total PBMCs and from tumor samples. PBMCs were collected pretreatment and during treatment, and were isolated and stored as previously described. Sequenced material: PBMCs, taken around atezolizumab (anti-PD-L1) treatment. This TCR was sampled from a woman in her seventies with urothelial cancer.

In nucleotides, the sequence is TGTGCCAGCAGGGCCGGACTAGCGGGCTACGAGCAGTACTTC. The resulting protein is CASRAGLAGYEQYF. This chain is built from TRBV2 and TRBJ2-7; TRBD2 aligns with 11 central bases. Spanning cysteine to phenylalanine, the CDR3 consists of 14 amino acids. Here the CDR3 DNA is all that survives: 42 bases in frame from base 1. The germline V end is reduced by 6 bases and the J end by 3 bases; junction bases left unmatched: 4. CDR1 SNHLY and CDR2 FYNNEI are derived from the germline V gene.